The rows below give T cell receptor beta chains drawn from one sample of a study of graft-versus-host responses after intestinal transplantation. These receptors' antigens are unknown. Profiling relied on immunoSEQ multiplex PCR, and the TCRdb table lists in-frame clones only, not all of them. The top ten hold approximately 0.17% of the sample, which has over 85,000 clones, roughly 91% seen once. The sequenced sample was unstimulated CD4+ T cells sorted from spleen or lymph node cells, obtained before transplant. These receptors were taken from a human donor who was the organ donor for an intestinal transplant. Each CDR3 is given with its conserved first and last residue. The D gene is left open where the match is weak. Size is stated for part of the rows, as once, few or many counts, or as a class when the clone is expanded.

CDR3 protein,clone size,D gene,J gene,V gene
CASSFEGGQPQHF,few,.,TRBJ1-5,TRBV7-3
CASSPQGITYEQYF,.,.,TRBJ2-7,TRBV9
CASGFTGGVQFF,.,.,TRBJ2-1,TRBV27
CASSQDLGQHSNQPQHF,once,TRBD1,TRBJ1-5,TRBV4-3
CASRDSPGTGELFF,.,.,TRBJ2-2,TRBV5-1
CASSLDPGPGAGNQPQHF,.,.,TRBJ1-5,TRBV7-9
CASSRNFEGGPSYEQYF,.,.,TRBJ2-7,TRBV4-3
CASSQEWTGASEQYF,.,TRBD1,TRBJ2-7,TRBV4-2
CASSEVLRAPSSYEQYF,.,.,TRBJ2-7,TRBV6-1
CASSQDRGQDSNQPQHF,.,.,TRBJ1-5,TRBV4-2
CASSSIYRETEAFF,.,.,TRBJ1-1,TRBV6-5
CASSLVRGGPADTQYF,.,TRBD2,TRBJ2-3,TRBV7-2
CASRAPGGVNQPQHF,.,TRBD1,TRBJ1-5,TRBV27
CASGLSTSGGSDTQYF,.,TRBD2,TRBJ2-3,TRBV12-5
CASSARQGARATEAFF,.,TRBD1,TRBJ1-1,TRBV7-6
CASIRQGRHEQYF,.,TRBD1,TRBJ2-7,TRBV10-1
CASKPRQGSYNSPLHF,.,.,TRBJ1-6,TRBV6-4
CASSQTQGYEQYF,.,.,TRBJ2-7,TRBV4-1
CASSLGLAGLNEQFF,once,TRBD2,TRBJ2-1,TRBV5-4
CASSRDRGPTEAFF,.,TRBD1,TRBJ1-1,TRBV5-1
CASSQGGMNTEAFF,.,TRBD1,TRBJ1-1,TRBV5-1
CAWTNRGPGTGINYGYTF,.,TRBD1,TRBJ1-2,TRBV30
CASSNYRGAEAFF,.,TRBD1,TRBJ1-1,TRBV6-1
CASSRDGGPGGYEQYF,few,.,TRBJ2-7,TRBV19
CASSLLPGGGASTDTQYF,.,.,TRBJ2-3,TRBV11-2
CASAPEASGGFF,.,TRBD2,TRBJ2-1,TRBV12-5
CASSQETSGEETQYF,.,TRBD2,TRBJ2-5,TRBV4-2
CASTVDRGGIHEQYF,once,TRBD1,.,TRBV6-5
CATRYRGSISYEQYF,.,TRBD1,TRBJ2-7,TRBV6-5
CASSPMTGVDEQYF,.,TRBD1,TRBJ2-7,TRBV5-1
CASSFRTRTGGARDQETQYF,.,TRBD1,TRBJ2-5,TRBV5-1